This T cell receptor beta chain originates from a study of response to subunit inactivated influenza vaccine. Looked up from germline, CDR1 is SGHTA and CDR2 is FQGNSA. V shed 5 bases, J shed 6 bases, and the junction held 10 bases outside the gene matches. This CDR3 is 15 amino acids long. This clonotype was detected only a few times. TCRdb ran MiXCR on the RT-PCR reads and lists one entry per CDR3 protein. The sample records roughly 550,000 distinct CDR3 sequences, 20% to 25% being singletons. In addition, the sample was reused for a study of T cells expressing NK-cell markers. As that report states: Synthesis of TCR beta cDNA relied on 5'RACE template switching carrying UMIs. From sorted CD3+CD56+NKG2C+, CD3+CD56+NKG2C- and CD3+CD56-NKG2C+ T cells came the TCR beta repertoires. The dominant NKG2C+ clonotypes represented about 1.0-7.0% of CD8+ T cells in about six donors.

This rearrangement joins TRBV7-2 to TRBJ2-3, with 8 bases lining up with TRBD1. The material was CD4+ T cells sorted from PBMCs, obtained about 12 days after vaccination. This sequence originates from a man aged 50-60 years who received an inactivated influenza vaccine. This chain's CDR3 is CASSPTRDRWDTQYF. DNA of the CDR3: TGTGCCAGCAGCCCCACCCGGGACAGGTGGGATACGCAGTATTTT.